This TCR beta chain derives from a study of blood T cell repertoires in COVID-19. Study background: Samples of COVID-19 (acute and convalescent) were obtained from the United States, Italy and Spain.

Generated by immunoSEQ multiplex PCR, the TCRdb table keeps only in-frame clones and is missing some. The data show about 130,000 clones, with around 88% seen just once and 10% held by the top ten. The germline gives CDR1 SGHRS, CDR2 YFSETQ. The length of the CDR3 is 14 residues. The V gene end was trimmed by 4 bases and the J gene end by 6 bases; junction bases not matched to a gene: 9. This TCR derives from a man in his forties or fifties with acute or convalescent COVID-19. Sequenced sample: peripheral blood. The V gene is TRBV5-1, the J gene TRBJ1-2; 7 bases match TRBD1. The CDR3 region has the DNA TGCGCCAGCAGCCCCGGGACAGCGGGGGATGGCTACACCTTC. It translates to CASSPGTAGDGYTF.